The sequence of this TCR beta chain was determined in a study of PD-1 and CTLA-4 blockade in melanoma. The V gene lost 8 bases and the J gene lost 5 bases, with 13 bases spanning the gap. In germline, CDR1 is MNHEY, CDR2 SMNVEV (reference sequence). This CDR3 comprises 12 residues. The protocol was immunoSEQ multiplex PCR, while the TCRdb copy is restricted to in-frame clones and leaves out a portion. The sample carries almost 30,000 clones, 85% to 90% recorded once. The chain joins TRBV27 to TRBJ2-7; tentative D call: TRBD2 (5 bases). This sequence was found in a human donor with melanoma. The sequences come from CD8+ T cells from peripheral blood, collected before anti-PD-1 treatment. The CDR3 sequence: CASRGVGDEQYF. The CDR3 bases are TGTGCCAGCCGGGGAGTCGGGGACGAGCAGTACTTC.